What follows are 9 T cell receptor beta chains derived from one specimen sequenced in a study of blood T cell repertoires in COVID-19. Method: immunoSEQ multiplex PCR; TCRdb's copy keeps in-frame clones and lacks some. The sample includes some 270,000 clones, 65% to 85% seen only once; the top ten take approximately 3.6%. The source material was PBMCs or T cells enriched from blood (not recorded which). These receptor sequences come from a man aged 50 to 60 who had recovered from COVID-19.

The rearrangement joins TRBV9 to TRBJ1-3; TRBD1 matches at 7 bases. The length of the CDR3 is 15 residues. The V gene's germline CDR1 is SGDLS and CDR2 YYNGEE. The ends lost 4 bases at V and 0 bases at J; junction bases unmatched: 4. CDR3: CASSLTGDSGNTIYF. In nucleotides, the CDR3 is TGTGCCAGCAGCTTAACAGGGGACTCTGGAAACACCATATATTTT.

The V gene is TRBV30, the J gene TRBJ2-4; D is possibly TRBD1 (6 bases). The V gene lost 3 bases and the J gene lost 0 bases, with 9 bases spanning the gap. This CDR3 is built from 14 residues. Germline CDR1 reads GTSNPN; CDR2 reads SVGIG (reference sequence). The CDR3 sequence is CAWRQGIAKNIQYF. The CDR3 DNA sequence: TGTGCCTGGAGACAGGGAATAGCCAAAAACATTCAGTACTTC.

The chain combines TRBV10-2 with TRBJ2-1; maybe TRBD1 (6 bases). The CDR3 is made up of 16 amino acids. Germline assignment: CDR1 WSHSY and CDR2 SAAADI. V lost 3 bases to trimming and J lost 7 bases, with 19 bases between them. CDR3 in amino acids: CASSEGGKPLGNEQFF. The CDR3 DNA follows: TGCGCCAGCAGTGAAGGGGGTAAACCTCTTGGGAATGAGCAGTTCTTC.

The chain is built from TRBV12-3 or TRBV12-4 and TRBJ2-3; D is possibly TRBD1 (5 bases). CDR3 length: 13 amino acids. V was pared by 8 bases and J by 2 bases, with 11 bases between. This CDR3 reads CASSRTYTDTQYF. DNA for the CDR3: TGTGCCAGCTCACGGACATACACAGATACGCAGTATTTT.

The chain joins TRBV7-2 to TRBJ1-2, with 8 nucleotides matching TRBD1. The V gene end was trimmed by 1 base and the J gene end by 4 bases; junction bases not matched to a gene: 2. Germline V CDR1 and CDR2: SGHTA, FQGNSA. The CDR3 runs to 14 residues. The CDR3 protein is CASSLGDRGYGYTF. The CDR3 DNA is TGTGCCAGCAGCTTAGGCGACAGGGGCTATGGCTACACCTTC. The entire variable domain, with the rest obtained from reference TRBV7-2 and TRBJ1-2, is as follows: GAGVSQSPSNKVTEKGKDVELRCDPISGHTALYWYRQSLGQGLEFLIYFQGNSAPDKSGLPSDRFSAERTGGSVSTLTIQRTQQEDSAVYLCASSLGDRGYGYTFGSGTRLTVV.

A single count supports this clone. The CDR3 coding sequence is TGTGCCTGCAGGGCGCTAGGTGTAGAAAAACTGTTTTTT. Amino acids: CACRALGVEKLFF. The gene calls are TRBV30 and TRBJ1-4; the D gene is possibly TRBD1 (5 bases). The CDR3 loop spans 13 amino acids. The V end was cut by 6 bases, the J end by 8 bases, with 16 bases between. CDR1 GTSNPN and CDR2 SVGIG come from the germline V gene (reference sequence).

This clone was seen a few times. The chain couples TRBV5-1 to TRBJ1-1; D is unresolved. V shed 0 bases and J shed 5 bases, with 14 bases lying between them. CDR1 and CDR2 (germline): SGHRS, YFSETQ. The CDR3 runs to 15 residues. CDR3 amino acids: CASSLASGVGTEAFF. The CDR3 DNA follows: TGCGCCAGCAGCTTGGCGTCCGGGGTTGGGACTGAAGCTTTCTTT.

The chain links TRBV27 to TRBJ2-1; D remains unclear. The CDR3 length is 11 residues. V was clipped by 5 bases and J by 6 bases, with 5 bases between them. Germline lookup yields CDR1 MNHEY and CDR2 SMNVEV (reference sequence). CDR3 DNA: TGTGCCAGCAGTAACTTCAATGAGCAGTTCTTC. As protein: CASSNFNEQFF.

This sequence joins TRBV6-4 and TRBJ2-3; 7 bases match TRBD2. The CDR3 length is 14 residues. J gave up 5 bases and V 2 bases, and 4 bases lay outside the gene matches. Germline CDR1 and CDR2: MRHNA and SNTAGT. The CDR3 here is CASSDGGGIDTQYF. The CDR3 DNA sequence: TGTGCCAGCAGTGACGGGGGGGGAATAGATACGCAGTATTTT.